The rows below give T cell receptor beta chains drawn from one sample of a study of cytomegalovirus exposure and HLA in healthy donors. Sequencing used immunoSEQ multiplex PCR; TCRdb keeps in-frame clones, though not all of them. The table lists around 100,000 clones, around four fifths of them singletons. Material for sequencing was PBMCs. The origin of the receptors is a woman younger than 30 in good health and CMV-seropositive. CDR3s include the opening cysteine and the closing phenylalanine or tryptophan. D genes are given only for firm matches. Expanded clones are given a class, and other clones once, few, many or no size at all.

TRBV14,TRBJ2-5,NA,NA,CASSQVGTAYQETQYF,TGTGCCAGCAGCCAAGTAGGGACTGCGTACCAAGAGACCCAGTACTTC
TRBV7-9,TRBJ2-5,NA,TRBD2,CASSLGGRGGETQYF,TGTGCCAGCAGCTTAGGGGGGAGGGGTGGAGAGACCCAGTACTTC
TRBV11-2,TRBJ2-7,NA,NA,CASSVQQGVEQYF,TGTGCCAGCAGCGTACAACAGGGCGTTGAGCAGTACTTC
TRBV25-1,TRBJ2-1,NA,NA,CASKTGSYNEQFF,TGTGCCAGCAAGACAGGCTCCTACAATGAGCAGTTCTTC
TRBV5-1,TRBJ2-5,NA,NA,CASSLYGQPRETQYF,TGCGCCAGCAGCTTGTACGGACAGCCGAGGGAGACCCAGTACTTC
TRBV7-9,TRBJ1-4,NA,NA,CAGRQQGYGEKLFF,TGTGCCGGGAGGCAGCAGGGATATGGGGAAAAACTGTTTTTT
TRBV7-9,TRBJ2-3,once,TRBD2,CASSPGLPNTDTQYF,TGTGCCAGCAGCCCGGGACTACCGAACACAGATACGCAGTATTTT
TRBV5-1,TRBJ1-2,NA,TRBD1,CASSPDRGIGYTF,TGCGCCAGCAGCCCGGACAGGGGAATAGGCTACACCTTC
TRBV6-4,TRBJ2-1,NA,TRBD2,CASSDGPVAGGHNEQFF,TGTGCCAGCAGTGACGGGCCCGTAGCGGGAGGCCACAATGAGCAGTTCTTC
TRBV15,TRBJ2-7,NA,NA,CATSRVRGGTVSYEQYF,TGTGCCACCAGCAGAGTTCGGGGGGGGACAGTTTCCTACGAGCAGTACTTC
TRBV4-1,TRBJ1-2,NA,TRBD1,CASSQLRTGGVGDYGYTF,TGCGCCAGCAGCCAATTGAGGACAGGGGGCGTCGGCGACTATGGCTACACCTTC
TRBV7-7,TRBJ2-5,NA,NA,CASSADSSETQYF,TGTGCTAGCAGCGCGGACAGTTCTGAGACCCAGTACTTC
TRBV2,TRBJ1-5,NA,NA,CASSETEQGRRHF,TGTGCCAGCAGTGAAACCGAACAGGGACGTAGGCATTTT
TRBV6-1,TRBJ1-4,NA,TRBD1,CASSTLDRGGEKLFF,TGTGCCAGCAGTACCCTGGACAGGGGAGGTGAAAAACTGTTTTTT
TRBV27,TRBJ2-7,NA,TRBD2,CASSFLLPSGGIYEQYF,TGTGCCAGCAGTTTCCTACTTCCTAGCGGGGGGATCTACGAGCAGTACTTC
TRBV5-1,TRBJ1-5,NA,NA,CASSWLGASNQPQHF,TGCGCCAGCAGCTGGTTGGGGGCAAGCAATCAGCCCCAGCATTTT
TRBV6-5,TRBJ2-7,once,TRBD1,CASSRWTGYYEQYF,TGTGCCAGCAGTAGATGGACAGGTTACTACGAGCAGTACTTC
TRBV7-9,TRBJ2-2,NA,NA,CASSQSGPGELFF,TGTGCCAGCAGTCAATCCGGTCCCGGGGAGCTGTTTTTT
TRBV2,TRBJ2-3,NA,TRBD1,CASSRDRGRTDTQYF,TGTGCCAGCAGCCGCGACAGGGGTCGCACAGATACGCAGTATTTT
TRBV6-6,TRBJ1-2,NA,NA,CASSSTANYGYTF,TGTGCCAGCAGTTCGACAGCTAACTATGGCTACACCTTC
TRBV4-1,TRBJ2-1,NA,TRBD2,CASSRMGLAGGDEQFF,TGCGCCAGCAGCCGGATGGGACTAGCGGGAGGGGATGAGCAGTTCTTC
TRBV7-3,TRBJ1-2,NA,TRBD1,CASSLGGTGKNYGYTF,TGTGCCAGCAGCTTAGGGGGGACAGGGAAAAACTATGGCTACACCTTC
TRBV28,TRBJ2-6,NA,TRBD1,CASRARQGNSGANVLTF,TGTGCCAGCAGGGCCAGACAGGGGAACTCTGGGGCCAACGTCCTGACTTTC
TRBV22-1,TRBJ2-6,NA,NA,CPGQPGDRGLSGANVLTF,TGTCCTGGACAACCCGGGGACAGGGGATTATCTGGGGCCAACGTCCTGACTTTC
TRBV19,TRBJ2-7,NA,TRBD1,CASSPPRGQGYEQYF,TGTGCCAGTAGTCCTCCGAGGGGACAGGGCTACGAGCAGTACTTC
TRBV30,TRBJ2-7,NA,NA,CAWSVLEGEEQYF,TGTGCCTGGAGTGTACTGGAGGGAGAGGAGCAGTACTTC
TRBV6-5,TRBJ1-1,NA,NA,CASSYSRVANTEAFF,TGTGCCAGCAGTTACTCCAGGGTAGCCAACACTGAAGCTTTCTTT
TRBV5-1,TRBJ2-5,NA,NA,CASSSRTMGETQYF,TGCGCCAGCAGCTCTAGGACTATGGGGGAGACCCAGTACTTC
TRBV4-2,TRBJ1-2,NA,TRBD1,CASSQNGQGVDYGYTF,TGTGCCAGCAGCCAAAACGGACAGGGGGTCGACTATGGCTACACCTTC
TRBV20-1,TRBJ1-2,NA,NA,CSAERDYGYTF,TGCAGTGCCGAAAGAGACTATGGCTACACCTTC
TRBV20-1,TRBJ1-5,NA,NA,CSRSNQPQHF,TGCAGCCGTAGCAATCAGCCCCAGCATTTT
TRBV2,TRBJ2-3,NA,NA,CASSVSAGTQYF,TGTGCCAGCAGTGTATCCGCCGGTACGCAGTATTTT
TRBV7-9,TRBJ2-7,NA,NA,CASRKDSGFYEQYF,TGTGCCAGCAGGAAGGACAGCGGTTTCTACGAGCAGTACTTC
TRBV2,TRBJ2-7,NA,TRBD2,CASSDVSGGRYEQYF,TGTGCCAGCAGTGATGTGAGCGGGGGACGTTACGAGCAGTACTTC
TRBV18,TRBJ1-4,few,NA,CASSPNHSTNEKLFF,TGTGCCAGCTCACCAAATCATTCAACTAATGAAAAACTGTTTTTT
TRBV18,TRBJ1-1,NA,TRBD1,CASSPGQTNTEAFF,TGTGCCAGCTCACCGGGACAGACGAACACTGAAGCTTTCTTT
TRBV6-4,TRBJ2-6,NA,NA,CASSDHSGANVLTF,TGTGCCAGCAGTGACCACTCTGGGGCCAACGTCCTGACTTTC
TRBV6-1,TRBJ2-1,NA,TRBD2,CASSEASGGVNEQFF,TGTGCCAGCAGTGAAGCTAGCGGGGGGGTCAATGAGCAGTTCTTC
TRBV10-2,TRBJ2-2,NA,NA,CASLWDSRRELFF,TGCGCCAGCCTGTGGGACTCCCGAAGGGAGCTGTTTTTT
TRBV27,TRBJ2-7,NA,NA,CASSQGLDHTEQYF,TGTGCCAGCAGTCAAGGACTGGATCACACGGAGCAGTACTTC
TRBV18,TRBJ1-2,NA,NA,CASSPRDSPNYGYTF,TGTGCCAGCTCACCTCGGGACTCACCTAACTATGGCTACACCTTC
TRBV9,TRBJ2-5,NA,TRBD2,CASSIYNGGAEETQYF,TGTGCCAGCAGCATATACAACGGGGGGGCTGAAGAGACCCAGTACTTC
TRBV4-2,TRBJ1-2,NA,TRBD1,CASSPRTGPNYGYTF,TGTGCCAGCAGCCCTAGGACAGGACCTAACTATGGCTACACCTTC
TRBV5-1,TRBJ2-1,NA,TRBD1,CASSLTGQGNEQFF,TGCGCCAGCAGCTTGACCGGACAGGGCAATGAGCAGTTCTTC
TRBV7-4,TRBJ2-7,NA,TRBD2,CASSSAGVISYEQYF,TGTGCCAGCAGCTCGGCGGGAGTCATCTCCTACGAGCAGTACTTC
TRBV5-1,TRBJ2-7,NA,NA,CASSLAAEIPYEQYF,TGCGCCAGCAGCTTGGCCGCGGAGATACCCTACGAGCAGTACTTC
TRBV2,TRBJ2-7,NA,NA,CASKGVSYEQYF,TGTGCCAGCAAAGGGGTCTCCTACGAGCAGTACTTC
TRBV2,TRBJ2-7,NA,NA,CASGTDSQYF,TGTGCCAGCGGGACGGACAGTCAGTACTTC
TRBV7-9,TRBJ2-3,once,NA,CASSFGPGGTDTQYF,TGTGCCAGCAGCTTCGGCCCAGGGGGCACAGATACGCAGTATTTT
TRBV5-1,TRBJ1-1,NA,NA,CASSLDTDTSRAFF,TGCGCCAGCAGCTTGGACACGGACACATCGAGAGCTTTCTTT
TRBV10-3,TRBJ2-7,NA,NA,CAISESNGGLEQYF,TGTGCCATCAGTGAGTCGAATGGGGGCCTGGAGCAGTACTTC
TRBV6-5,TRBJ1-5,NA,TRBD1,CASSPTGGNQPQHF,TGTGCCAGCAGCCCTACAGGGGGCAATCAGCCCCAGCATTTT
TRBV6-5,TRBJ2-7,NA,NA,CASSPGLDSSYEQYF,TGTGCCAGCAGTCCCGGACTGGATAGCTCCTACGAGCAGTACTTC
TRBV5-1,TRBJ2-7,NA,TRBD1,CASRTGTGSYEQYF,TGCGCCAGCAGAACTGGGACAGGATCCTACGAGCAGTACTTC
TRBV9,TRBJ1-5,once,NA,CASSVGDIVGNQPQHF,TGTGCCAGCAGCGTAGGTGACATAGTGGGCAATCAGCCCCAGCATTTT